The 17 T cell receptor beta chains below were found in one sample sequenced in a study of shared clonotypes between healthy human individuals. Here immunoSEQ multiplex PCR was the method, and the copy in TCRdb shows in-frame clones only, minus some. The sample lists 2,500,000 or so clones, 93% occurring once. The sequencing sample was made of naive CD4+ T cells from PBMCs. Subset in this sample: CD45RA+ positively selected. The origin of the receptors is a man between 18 and 35 years old in good health. Some clones in this sample may be carry-over from other donors' samples.

The chain recombines TRBV2 with TRBJ2-1; a possible D gene is TRBD2 (6 bases). V lost 2 bases and J lost 15, with 17 bases in between. The germline CDR1 and CDR2 sequences are SNHLY and FYNNEI. There are 13 residues in the CDR3. CDR3 in DNA: TGTGCCAGCAGTGAATCTATGGGACTTGGGCTGTTCTTC. Protein: CASSESMGLGLFF.

The rearrangement uses TRBV9 and TRBJ1-5; no firm D call. CDR3 length equals 14 residues. Deletions cut 3 bases from V and 7 bases from J, with 14 bases between. Germline V gene lookup returns CDR1 SGDLS and CDR2 YYNGEE. CDR3 in DNA: TGTGCCAGCAGCGCCCACGAGGGTCACCAGCCCCAGCATTTT. It yields the protein CASSAHEGHQPQHF.

The genes are TRBV7-2 and TRBJ2-7; D is unresolved. Trimming left V 4 bases short and J 3 bases short, with 10 bases between. Germline V gives CDR1 SGHTA, CDR2 FQGNSA. The CDR3 is 13 amino acids. CDR3: CASSSTYGYEQYF. In DNA form, the CDR3 reads TGTGCCAGCAGCTCCACTTACGGCTACGAGCAGTACTTC.

CDR3 nucleotide sequence: TGTGCCTGGACGATCGGGGATCGGAATTCACCCCTCCACTTT. As protein: CAWTIGDRNSPLHF. The rearrangement uses TRBV30 and TRBJ1-6; D unresolved. CDR3 length: 14 residues. Germline V gene data show CDR1 as GTSNPN and CDR2 as SVGIG (reference sequence). V dropped 4 bases and J dropped 7 bases, with 14 bases sitting between them.

V gene TRBV6-6 combines with J gene TRBJ1-1, with D tentatively TRBD1 (5 bases). Germline V gene lookup returns CDR1 MNHNY and CDR2 SVGAGI (reference sequence). V lost 2 bases and J lost 4, with 11 bases in between. The CDR3 spans 14 residues. The CDR3 bases are TGTGCCAGCAGTTACGGCGGGACGAGCACTGAAGCTTTCTTT. Encoded protein: CASSYGGTSTEAFF.

This rearrangement joins TRBV7-2 to TRBJ2-5; D gene unclear. Deletions cut 2 bases from V and 2 bases from J, with 9 bases between. This CDR3 has 14 amino acids. The germline V gene has CDR1 SGHTA and CDR2 FQGNSA. In nucleotides, the CDR3 is TGTGCCAGCAGCTTATTGACACAACAAGAGACCCAGTACTTC. Encoded protein: CASSLLTQQETQYF.

The V call is TRBV5-6, the J call TRBJ2-7; D remains unclear. V lost 4 bases to trimming and J lost 2 bases, with 19 bases between them. The CDR3 consists of 16 residues. CDR1 SGHDT and CDR2 YYEEEE come from the germline V gene. The CDR3 reads CASSLGPSLGPYEQYF. DNA for the CDR3: TGTGCCAGCAGCCTCGGGCCTTCTCTTGGGCCCTACGAGCAGTACTTC. Together with reference TRBV5-6 and TRBJ2-7, the CDR3 gives the full variable domain: DAGVTQSPTHLIKTRGQQVTLRCSPKSGHDTVSWYQQALGQGPQFIFQYYEEEERQRGNFPDRFSGHQFPNYSSELNVNALLLGDSALYLCASSLGPSLGPYEQYFGPGTRLTVT.

In this sample, this clone turned up a few times. V usage is TRBV6-6 and J usage is TRBJ1-1, with TRBD1 matching over 9 bases. This CDR3 contains 15 residues. The J segment lost 1 base and the V segment lost 2 bases, leaving 2 bases of the junction unmatched. Germline V gives CDR1 MNHNY, CDR2 SVGAGI (reference sequence). CDR3 bases: TGTGCCAGCAGTTACAGGGGACAGGGGAACACTGAAGCTTTCTTT. Translating gives CASSYRGQGNTEAFF.

The chain couples TRBV7-9 to TRBJ2-5, with 10 bases aligning to TRBD1. Germline V gene data show CDR1 as SEHNR and CDR2 as FQNEAQ (reference sequence). Trimming removed 5 bases from V and 5 bases from J; junction bases left unmatched: 8. This CDR3 spans 15 amino acids. In DNA form, the CDR3 reads TGTGCCAGCAGCACCCGACAGGGGGCGCGGGAGACCCAGTACTTC. Residues: CASSTRQGARETQYF.

The table lists this clone with a few counts. The V call is TRBV10-3, the J call TRBJ1-5; D is undetermined. The CDR3 extends over 12 amino acids. Trimming took off 3 bases at V and 5 bases at J, with 5 bases between the two ends. In germline, CDR1 is ENHRY, CDR2 SYGVKD. This CDR3 reads CAISEWDQPQHF. The CDR3 coding sequence is TGTGCCATCAGTGAATGGGATCAGCCCCAGCATTTT.

This chain links TRBV30 with TRBJ2-7; D is unclear. The germline CDR1 and CDR2 sequences are GTSNPN and SVGIG (reference sequence). V lost 0 bases and J 5 bases, leaving 8 bases between the germline ends. This CDR3 is built from 12 residues. The CDR3 nucleotides are TGTGCCTGGAGTGTATTGGCCCACGAGCAGTACTTC. This translates into CAWSVLAHEQYF. Filled out from reference TRBV30 and TRBJ2-7, the complete variable domain reads SQTIHQWPATLVQPVGSPLSLECTVEGTSNPNLYWYRQAAGRGLQLLFYSVGIGQISSEVPQNLSASRPQDRQFILSSKKLLLSDSGFYLCAWSVLAHEQYFGPGTRLTVT.

This rearrangement joins TRBV7-2 to TRBJ2-7, with 7 bases that match TRBD1. The CDR3 totals 14 residues. Germline CDR1 reads SGHTA; CDR2 reads FQGNSA. With V trimmed by 5 bases and J by 4 bases, 8 bases remained unmatched. The CDR3 reads CASSLSGQKYEQYF. The DNA for the CDR3 is TGTGCCAGCAGCCTCTCGGGACAGAAGTACGAGCAGTACTTC.

The gene calls are TRBV6-1 and TRBJ2-7; 7 positions agree with TRBD1. With V trimmed by 8 bases and J by 3 bases, 4 bases remained unmatched. Germline values: CDR1 MNHNS, CDR2 SASEGT. This CDR3 has 12 amino acids. The CDR3 reads CASQRDSYEQYF. The CDR3 DNA reads as TGTGCCAGCCAAAGGGACAGCTACGAGCAGTACTTC.

The DNA of the CDR3 is TGTGCCAGCGATAAGGGCGCTGAAGCTTTCTTT. This gives the protein CASDKGAEAFF. The chain uses TRBV6-5 and TRBJ1-1, with unresolved D. Germline V gives CDR1 MNHEY, CDR2 SVGAGI. Trimming took off 8 bases at V and 6 bases at J, with 10 bases between the two ends. The CDR3 has 11 amino acids.

V and J are TRBV6-1 and TRBJ2-1, with D maybe TRBD1 (6 bases). This CDR3 has 12 residues. The V gene's germline CDR1 is MNHNS and CDR2 SASEGT. The V gene lost 8 bases and the J gene lost 8 bases, with 13 bases spanning the gap. The CDR3 DNA reads as TGTGCCAGCGGACAGTTTAGGGATGAGCAGTTCTTC. It codes for CASGQFRDEQFF.

In regard to this clone: The sample contains more than one DNA sequence encoding this CDR3. V is TRBV7-3 and J is TRBJ1-1; tentative D call: TRBD1 (5 bases). The CDR3 runs 14 residues. The ends were cut back, 2 bases at V and 0 bases at J, with 7 bases in the middle. Looked up from germline, CDR1 is SGHTA and CDR2 is FQGTGA. In DNA, the CDR3 is TGTGCCAGCAGCTTAGGGACGGTGAACACTGAAGCTTTCTTT. This encodes CASSLGTVNTEAFF.

V is TRBV6-5 and J is TRBJ2-5; D unresolved. This CDR3 is 15 amino acids long. Trimming cost V 5 bases and J 2 bases, with 15 bases left between them. Germline V CDR1 and CDR2: MNHEY, SVGAGI. The CDR3 protein is CASSPPGRVQETQYF. DNA of the CDR3: TGTGCCAGCAGTCCTCCGGGCCGAGTTCAAGAGACCCAGTACTTC.